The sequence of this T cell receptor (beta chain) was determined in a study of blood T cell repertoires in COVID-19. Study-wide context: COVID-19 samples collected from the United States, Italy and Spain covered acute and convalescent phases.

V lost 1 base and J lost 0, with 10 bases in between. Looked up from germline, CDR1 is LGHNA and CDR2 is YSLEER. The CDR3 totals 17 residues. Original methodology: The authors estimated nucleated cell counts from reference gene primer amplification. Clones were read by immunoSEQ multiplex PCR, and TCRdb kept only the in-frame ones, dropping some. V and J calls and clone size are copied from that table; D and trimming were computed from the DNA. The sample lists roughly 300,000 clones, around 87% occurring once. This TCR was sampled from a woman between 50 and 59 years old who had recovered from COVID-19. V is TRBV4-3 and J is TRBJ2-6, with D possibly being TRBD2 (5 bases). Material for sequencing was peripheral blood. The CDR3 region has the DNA TGCGCCAGCAGCCAAGCGTACAGCGGCTCTGGGGCCAACGTCCTGACTTTC. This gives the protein CASSQAYSGSGANVLTF.